One and the same sample provided the 4 T cell receptor beta chains below, sequenced in a study of blood T cells in healthy people across ages. Sample-barcoded 5' priming and a J-beta primer mix drove a second PCR of about 6 to 12 cycles. In TCRdb, the 5' RACE reads were re-called with MiXCR into one record per CDR3 protein. The data contain 700,000 to 900,000 distinct CDR3 sequences, roughly 50% of them singletons. Sequencing was performed on blood. The receptors derive from a man older than 75 in good health.

This clonotype has only one observation. This sequence joins TRBV20-1 and TRBJ2-5, with D perhaps matching TRBD2 (6 bases). V lost 3 bases and J lost 2, with 13 bases in between. The germline V gene has CDR1 DFQATT and CDR2 SNEGSKA (reference sequence). This CDR3 spans 14 amino acids. The CDR3, as DNA: TGCAGTGCTAGCAGAGTAGCGGTTCAAGAGACCCAGTACTTC. Its translation is CSASRVAVQETQYF.

The J gene is TRBJ1-6, the V gene TRBV15; the D is unclear. CDR3 size: 16 residues. Trimming left V 0 bases short and J 10 bases short, with 16 bases between. CDR1 is LNHNV, CDR2 YYDKDF, per germline (reference sequence). The CDR3 reads CATSRDQLGDASPLHF. DNA of the CDR3: TGTGCCACCAGCAGAGATCAACTGGGAGACGCCTCACCCCTCCACTTT.

This clonotype was counted between two and nine times. The J gene is TRBJ2-7, the V gene TRBV10-3; no definite D call. V was clipped by 2 bases and J by 7 bases, with 6 bases between them. CDR1 is ENHRY and CDR2 is SYGVKD in the germline V gene. This CDR3 region has 11 residues. The chain's CDR3 is CAISEAEEQYF. In nucleotides, the CDR3 is TGTGCCATCAGTGAGGCGGAGGAGCAGTACTTC.

The CDR3 DNA is TGCAGTGCTAGCCAACGGAGCGGGAACTACGAGCAGTACTTC. It specifies CSASQRSGNYEQYF. This chain connects TRBV20-1 to TRBJ2-5; 7 bases map to TRBD2. The J call may be faulty, since TRBJ2-7 better matches the DNA end. Germline V gives CDR1 DFQATT, CDR2 SNEGSKA (reference sequence). This CDR3 has 14 residues.